This TCR beta chain was sequenced in a study of blood T cells in healthy people across ages. The study's findings and limits: No conclusive comparison of naive versus antigen-experienced cells was possible with unsorted PBMCs.

Germline V CDR1 and CDR2: SGHDN, FVKESK. There are 12 residues in the CDR3. Together with a sample-barcoded 5' primer, a J-beta primer mix was included in a second PCR lasting about 6 to 11 cycles. In TCRdb, the 5' RACE reads were re-called with MiXCR into one record per CDR3 protein. The data contain some 710,000 distinct CDR3 sequences, 22% of them singletons. This clonotype was seen a handful of times. The antigen is undetermined. At one end the junction does not follow the germline gene, possibly because of a read error. The specimen sequenced was blood. The TCR originated in a man aged 70-80 years in good health. This chain joins TRBV14 and TRBJ2-1; perhaps D is TRBD1 or TRBD2 (5 bases each). The DNA for the CDR3 is TGTGCCAGCAGCCAAGATCCGAGGGGAAAGTACTTC. It is translated as CASSQDPRGKYF.